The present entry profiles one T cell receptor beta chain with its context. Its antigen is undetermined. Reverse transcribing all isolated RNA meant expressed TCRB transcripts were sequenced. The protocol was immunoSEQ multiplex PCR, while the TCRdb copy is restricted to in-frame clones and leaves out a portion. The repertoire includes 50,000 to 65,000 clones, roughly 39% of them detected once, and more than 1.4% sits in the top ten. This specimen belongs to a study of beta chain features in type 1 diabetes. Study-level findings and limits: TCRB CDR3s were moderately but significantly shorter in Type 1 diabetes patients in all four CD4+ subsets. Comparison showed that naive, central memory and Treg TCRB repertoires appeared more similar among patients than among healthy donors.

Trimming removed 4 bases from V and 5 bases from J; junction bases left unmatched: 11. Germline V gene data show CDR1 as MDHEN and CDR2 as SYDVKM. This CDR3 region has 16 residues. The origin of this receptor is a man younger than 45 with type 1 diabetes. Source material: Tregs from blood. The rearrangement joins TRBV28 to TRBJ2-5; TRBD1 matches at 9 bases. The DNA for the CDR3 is TGTGCCAGCAGTTCAGCAGGGACAGGGATGTCGGAGACCCAGTACTTC. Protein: CASSSAGTGMSETQYF.